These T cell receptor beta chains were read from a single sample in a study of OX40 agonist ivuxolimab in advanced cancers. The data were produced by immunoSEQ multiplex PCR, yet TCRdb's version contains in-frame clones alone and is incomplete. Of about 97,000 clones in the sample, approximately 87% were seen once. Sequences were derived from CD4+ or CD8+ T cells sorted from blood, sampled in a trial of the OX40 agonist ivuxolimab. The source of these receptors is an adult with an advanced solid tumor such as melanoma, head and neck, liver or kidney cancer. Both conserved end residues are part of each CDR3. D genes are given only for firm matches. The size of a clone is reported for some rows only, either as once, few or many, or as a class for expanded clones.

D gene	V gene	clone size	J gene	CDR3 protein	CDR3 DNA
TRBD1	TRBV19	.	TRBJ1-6	CASRDRSSSPLHF	TGTGCCAGTAGGGACAGGAGCAGTTCACCCCTCCACTTT
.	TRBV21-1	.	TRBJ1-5	CASSKVSCGNQPQHF	TGTGCCAGCAGCAAAGTTTCGTGTGGCAATCAGCCCCAGCATTTT
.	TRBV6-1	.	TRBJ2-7	CASSELDEQYF	TGTGCCAGCAGTGAATTGGACGAGCAGTACTTC
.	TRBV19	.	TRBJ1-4	CASSPNPGIGLLFF	TGTGCCAGTAGTCCAAATCCAGGAATCGGATTACTGTTTTTT
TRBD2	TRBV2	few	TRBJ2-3	CASRPSGPDTQYF	TGTGCCAGCAGGCCTAGCGGCCCCGATACGCAGTATTTT
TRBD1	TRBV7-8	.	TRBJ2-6	CASPALDRGLRGANVLTF	TGTGCCAGTCCCGCTCTGGACAGGGGGTTGAGAGGGGCCAACGTCCTGACTTTC
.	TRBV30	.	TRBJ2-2	CAWRGTWNTGELFF	TGTGCCTGGAGAGGTACTTGGAACACCGGGGAGCTGTTTTTT
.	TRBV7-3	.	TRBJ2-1	CASSSTSGEQFF	TGTGCCAGCAGCTCCACGTCGGGTGAGCAGTTCTTC
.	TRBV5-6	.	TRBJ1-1	CASSLRQATTEAFF	TGTGCCAGCAGCTTGCGACAGGCGACCACTGAAGCTTTCTTT
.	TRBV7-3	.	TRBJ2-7	CASTSHGEYYEQYF	TGTGCCAGCACCTCTCACGGGGAATACTACGAGCAGTACTTC
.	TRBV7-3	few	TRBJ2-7	CASSLTRVNYEQYF	TGTGCCAGCAGCTTAACGCGGGTTAACTACGAGCAGTACTTC
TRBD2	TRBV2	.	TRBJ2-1	CASIKSGMTSDEQFF	TGTGCCAGCATTAAAAGCGGGATGACCTCGGATGAGCAGTTCTTC
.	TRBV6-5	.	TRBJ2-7	CASRGGPRDYEQYF	TGTGCCAGCAGGGGGGGACCGAGGGACTACGAGCAGTACTTC
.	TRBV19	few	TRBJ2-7	CATRTQGSYEQYF	TGTGCCACCCGAACACAGGGCTCCTACGAGCAGTACTTC